Each of the 7 T cell receptor beta chains below was sequenced from the same sample in a study of T cell clones after liver transplantation (dated 2019 in TCRdb). Library preparation employed the immunoSEQ multiplex PCR assay. TCRdb holds this immuneACCESS table with in-frame rearrangements only. Some clones are missing; in checked studies, unresolved V genes explain under half, and the rest has no known cause. The sample has tens of thousands of clones on record, 80% of them singletons. The top ten clonotypes cover about 0.79% of the sample. Sequencing was performed on CD4+ T cells from blood, taken 12 months after liver transplant. These receptors came from a human patient who received a liver transplant. Some T cells may originate with the graft donor following a transplant.

V and J are TRBV4-1 and TRBJ2-5, with 11 bases that match TRBD1. Germline V gives CDR1 MGHRA, CDR2 YSYEKL. Trimming took 6 bases from V and 5 from J; bases not matched to a gene: 14. This CDR3 contains 17 residues. The CDR3 is CASRLVFGQGAVETQYF. The CDR3, as DNA: TGCGCCAGCAGGCTCGTCTTCGGACAGGGGGCGGTGGAGACCCAGTACTTC.

This chain links TRBV4-2 with TRBJ2-3; D gene uncertain. The CDR3 runs to 15 residues. CDR1 and CDR2 (germline): LGHNA, YNFKEQ. V lost 1 base and J 4 bases, leaving 12 bases between the germline ends. The CDR3 loop is CASSQVGSAADTQYF. DNA for the CDR3: TGTGCCAGCAGCCAAGTGGGGTCGGCCGCAGATACGCAGTATTTT.

The chain couples TRBV15 to TRBJ2-7, with a possible D match to TRBD1 (5 bases). Germline values: CDR1 LNHNV, CDR2 YYDKDF (reference sequence). V was trimmed by 0 bases and J by 3 bases, leaving 9 bases between them. The CDR3 totals 14 residues. The CDR3 nucleotides are TGTGCCACCAGCAGAGATATGCAGGGCTACGAGCAGTACTTC. Residues: CATSRDMQGYEQYF.

This chain uses TRBV28 with TRBJ1-2; D unresolved. CDR1 is MDHEN, CDR2 SYDVKM, per germline. This CDR3 region has 12 residues. V lost 3 bases to trimming and J lost 8 bases, with 10 bases between them. The CDR3 is CASSFRGYGYTF. CDR3 nucleotide sequence: TGTGCCAGCAGTTTCCGAGGTTACGGCTACACCTTC.

This clone has only one observation. The rearrangement joins TRBV18 to TRBJ2-5; the match to TRBD2 covers 8 bases. Germline CDR1 KGHSH, CDR2 LQKENI. Germline trimming cut 3 bases from V and 7 bases from J; bases unmatched to any gene: 7. There are 14 residues in the CDR3. Here the CDR3 DNA reads TGTGCCAGCTCACCCGGGACTAGGCGAGGGACCCAGTACTTC. Protein product: CASSPGTRRGTQYF.

Concerning this clone: Other DNA sequences within the sample encode an identical CDR3. The V call is TRBV7-6, the J call TRBJ2-1, with 10 bases that match TRBD1. Germline CDR1 reads SGHVS; CDR2 reads FNYEAQ. The CDR3 is 15 residues long. Trimming cost V 1 base and J 9 bases; bases outside gene matches: 6. CDR3 amino acids: CASSLVGQGVTEQFF. The CDR3 region has the DNA TGTGCCAGCAGCTTAGTTGGACAGGGGGTTACTGAGCAGTTCTTC.

The chain employs TRBV10-1 and TRBJ1-1; weak D call: TRBD1 (5 bases). The CDR3 spans 13 residues. V lost 4 bases and J lost 2, with 8 bases in between. CDR1 is WNHNN, CDR2 SYGVQD, per germline (reference sequence). The CDR3 reads CASSAQGNTEAFF. CDR3 bases: TGCGCCAGCAGTGCCCAGGGCAACACTGAAGCTTTCTTT.